The 24 T cell receptor beta chains below come from one sample, sequenced in a study of preoperative IRX-2 immunotherapy in early breast cancer (dated by TCRdb to the late 2010s). The protocol used for the library was the immunoSEQ multiplex PCR assay. This is the immuneACCESS table as TCRdb keeps it, with only in-frame sequences that have V and J called. A part of the clones is gone; compared with another copy, unresolved V genes explain less than half, and the rest is unexplained. The sample table contains about 19,000 clones; only one count was recorded for approximately 86% of them. About 1% of the sample is held by the ten biggest clonotypes. According to the study, the label for this sample's treatment or condition signals: preoperative locoregional IRX-2 cytokine immunotherapy. The starting material was lymph node tissue, obtained after IRX-2 immunotherapy. Receptors originate from a human donor with breast cancer.

This chain uses TRBV28 with TRBJ1-5; perhaps TRBD1 as D (6 bases). V was shortened by 6 bases and J by 6 bases, with 9 bases between the two germline ends. Germline V gene sequence: CDR1 MDHEN, CDR2 SYDVKM. The length of the CDR3 is 12 residues. In DNA form, the CDR3 reads TGTGCCAGCAGCAACAGGGTTCAGCCCCAGCATTTT. It yields the protein CASSNRVQPQHF.

The J gene is TRBJ1-4, the V gene TRBV6-8; D remains ambiguous. Germline-derived CDR1 and CDR2 are MNHGY and SAAAGT. The length of the CDR3 is 12 residues. Between the trimmed V and J ends, which lost 2 bases and 8 bases, there was a span of 6 bases. The CDR3 loop is CASSYRNEKLFF. The CDR3 coding sequence is TGTGCCAGCAGTTACCGAAACGAAAAACTGTTTTTT.

The chain is built from TRBV4-1 and TRBJ2-2; 8 nucleotides align to TRBD1. Germline-derived CDR1 and CDR2 are MGHRA and YSYEKL. The V and J ends lost 2 bases and 7 bases, in that order; junction bases with no gene match: 15. The CDR3 covers 18 residues. In DNA form, the CDR3 reads TGCGCCAGCAGCCAACAAGGCGCAGGGGGCTACAAGGACGGGGAGCTGTTTTTT. This gives the protein CASSQQGAGGYKDGELFF.

The J gene is TRBJ2-7, the V gene TRBV6-8; D gene ambiguous. The CDR3 length is 15 residues. Germline loops: CDR1 MNHGY, CDR2 SAAAGT. V gave up 0 bases and J gave up 5 bases, with 14 bases separating them. CDR3 loop: CASSYSIATPDEQYF. In DNA form, the CDR3 reads TGTGCCAGCAGTTACTCGATCGCCACCCCAGACGAGCAGTACTTC.

This clone was found once. The chain recombines TRBV7-5 with TRBJ1-1; TRBD1 is taken as the D call from the table, unchecked against the DNA. TRBV7-5 is designated a pseudogene. CDR3 length equals 14 residues. The CDR3 DNA reads TGTGCCAGCAGCGGAGGACAGGGCTTCACTGAAGCTTTCTTT. Protein sequence: CASSGGQGFTEAFF.

This chain joins TRBV19 and TRBJ2-5; 7 bases agree with TRBD2. The J segment lost 2 bases and the V segment lost 1 base, leaving 7 bases of the junction unmatched. Germline V gene sequence: CDR1 LNHDA, CDR2 SQIVND (reference sequence). CDR3 length: 16 amino acids. Here the CDR3 reads CASSIAPSGLQETQYF. CDR3 coding DNA: TGTGCCAGTAGTATAGCGCCTAGCGGCTTACAAGAGACCCAGTACTTC. The full variable domain, its missing parts supplied by reference TRBV19 and TRBJ2-5, is DGGITQSPKYLFRKEGQNVTLSCEQNLNHDAMYWYRQDPGQGLRLIYYSQIVNDFQKGDIAEGYSVSREKKESFPLTVTSAQKNPTAFYLCASSIAPSGLQETQYFGPGTRLLVL.

The chain links TRBV6-8 to TRBJ1-1; possibly TRBD1 for D (6 bases). CDR3 length equals 13 residues. Germline CDR1 reads MNHGY; CDR2 reads SAAAGT. V lost 10 bases and J lost 0, with 12 bases in between. The CDR3 nucleotides are TGTGCCATCAGGGGACACCTGAACACTGAAGCTTTCTTT. Encoded protein: CAIRGHLNTEAFF.

The rearrangement joins TRBV7-7 to TRBJ2-3; D is possibly TRBD1 (6 bases). The germline V gene has CDR1 SSHAT and CDR2 FNYEAQ (reference sequence). With 6 bases removed from V and 3 bases from J, the gap between germline ends came to 13 bases. The CDR3 runs 14 residues. CDR3 DNA sequence: TGTGCCAGCAGTTCGGAAGGACAGACAGATACGCAGTATTTT. It specifies CASSSEGQTDTQYF.

The chain combines TRBV18 with TRBJ2-7; 12 nucleotides align to TRBD1. The CDR3 loop spans 15 amino acids. After removal of 0 bases from V and 6 bases from J, the junction contained 3 bases not matched to a gene. CDR1 KGHSH and CDR2 LQKENI come from the germline V gene. In nucleotides, the CDR3 is TGTGCCAGCTCACCACCGGGACAGGGGGCATCCGAGCAGTACTTC. Its translation: CASSPPGQGASEQYF. Full variable domain (rest looked up from reference TRBV18 and TRBJ2-7): NAGVMQNPRHLVRRRGQEARLRCSPMKGHSHVYWYRQLPEEGLKFMVYLQKENIIDESGMPKERFSAEFPKEGPSILRIQQVVRGDSAAYFCASSPPGQGASEQYFGPGTRLTVT.

The J gene is TRBJ1-3, the V gene TRBV19, with unresolved D. V was clipped by 4 bases and J by 0 bases, with 10 bases between them. CDR3 length: 15 residues. From germline, CDR1 is LNHDA and CDR2 SQIVND (reference sequence). CDR3 in amino acids: CASSTRTTSGNTIYF. CDR3 sequence (DNA): TGTGCCAGTAGTACTCGGACGACCTCTGGAAACACCATATATTTT.

This chain uses TRBV6-8 with TRBJ1-1; D might be TRBD1 (6 bases). The length of the CDR3 is 13 residues. The germline V and J ends were trimmed by 5 bases and 1 base, with 8 bases remaining between them. CDR1 and CDR2 (germline): MNHGY, SAAAGT. CDR3 sequence: CASSPGQNTEAFF. CDR3 in DNA: TGTGCCAGCAGTCCGGGACAGAACACTGAAGCTTTCTTT.

This clone has only one observation. This chain joins TRBV19 and TRBJ2-7; possibly TRBD1 or TRBD2 for D (5 bases each). The CDR3 consists of 14 residues. Germline V CDR1 and CDR2: LNHDA, SQIVND (reference sequence). Trimming pared 4 bases from V and 0 bases from J, leaving 10 bases between. The CDR3 reads CASSTRGTSYEQYF. The CDR3 DNA follows: TGTGCCAGTAGTACCCGGGGCACCTCCTACGAGCAGTACTTC.

The chain joins TRBV6-8 to TRBJ1-1, with D possibly matching TRBD1 (6 bases). Germline assignment: CDR1 MNHGY and CDR2 SAAAGT. V was cut by 5 bases and J by 3 bases, with 10 bases left in between. This CDR3 spans 13 amino acids. CDR3 amino acids: CASSGPGDTEAFF. As DNA, the CDR3 is TGTGCCAGCAGTGGACCAGGGGACACTGAAGCTTTCTTT.

This clone has more than one count but fewer than ten. The chain links TRBV14 to TRBJ1-3; 9 nucleotides agree with TRBD1. CDR3 length equals 17 residues. The ends lost 1 base at V and 3 bases at J; junction bases unmatched: 7. Germline loops: CDR1 SGHDN, CDR2 FVKESK. CDR3 in DNA: TGTGCCAGCAGCCAAGGAATGTGGACAGGGGTTGGAAACACCATATATTTT. Amino acid sequence: CASSQGMWTGVGNTIYF.

V and J are TRBV30 and TRBJ2-7, with D unresolved. Germline CDR1 is GTSNPN and CDR2 is SVGIG (reference sequence). Trimming left V 1 base short and J 3 bases short, with 13 bases between. The CDR3 totals 14 residues. For the CDR3, the DNA is TGTGCCTGGAGTGATTTTCCGATGATCTACGAGCAGTACTTC. It yields the protein CAWSDFPMIYEQYF.

V and J are TRBV6-8 and TRBJ2-2, with TRBD2 matching 8 bases. V was clipped by 2 bases and J by 4 bases; unmatched bases: 9. The CDR3 extends over 17 amino acids. The germline V gene encodes CDR1 MNHGY and CDR2 SAAAGT. The CDR3 DNA sequence: TGTGCCAGCAGTTACAGCGGGAGTACGTTCGGCACCGGGGAGCTGTTTTTT. Protein sequence: CASSYSGSTFGTGELFF.

This clone appeared once. The chain recombines TRBV25-1 with TRBJ2-2; 7 bases map to TRBD2. Germline CDR1 is MGHDK and CDR2 is SYGVNS. V was clipped by 8 bases and J by 1 base; unmatched bases: 10. CDR3 length: 16 amino acids. CDR3 DNA: TGTGCCAGCTCACGCCTGAGCGGGAAGAACACCGGGGAGCTGTTTTTT. Its translation: CASSRLSGKNTGELFF.

The V gene is TRBV19, the J gene TRBJ2-2; 9 positions agree with TRBD2. Germline CDR1 LNHDA, CDR2 SQIVND (reference sequence). With V trimmed by 7 bases and J by 6 bases, 6 bases remained unmatched. This CDR3 is built from 14 residues. The CDR3 spells CASNSGSEAGELFF. The CDR3 DNA reads TGTGCCAGTAATAGCGGGAGCGAGGCCGGGGAGCTGTTTTTT.

The J gene is TRBJ2-3, the V gene TRBV19; D ambiguous. Germline values: CDR1 LNHDA, CDR2 SQIVND (reference sequence). This CDR3 region has 14 residues. Deletions cut 7 bases from V and 4 bases from J, with 15 bases between. The CDR3 nucleotides are TGTGCCAGTACCCCGAAGTATGGCGCAGATACGCAGTATTTT. Protein product: CASTPKYGADTQYF.

The V and J genes are TRBV27 and TRBJ2-7; TRBD1 matches 12 bases. J was trimmed by 6 bases and V by 6 bases; bases with no gene match: 6. Germline V gene data show CDR1 as MNHEY and CDR2 as SMNVEV (reference sequence). The CDR3 spans 14 residues. The DNA for the CDR3 is TGTGCCAGCAGCCGGGGACAGGGGGCGGTCGAGCAGTACTTC. This gives the protein CASSRGQGAVEQYF.

In DNA, the CDR3 is TGTGCCAGCAGGACCCCCGTGGTAAACGACGAGCAGTACTTC. Translated: CASRTPVVNDEQYF. The J gene is TRBJ2-7, the V gene TRBV28; D remains unclear. Per the germline V gene, CDR1 is MDHEN and CDR2 is SYDVKM. The ends were cut back, 6 bases at V and 5 bases at J, with 17 bases in the middle. The CDR3 is 14 amino acids.

V and J are TRBV10-2 and TRBJ2-7; 7 nucleotides match TRBD1. Germline V gives CDR1 WSHSY, CDR2 SAAADI. Trimming removed 8 bases from V and 2 bases from J; junction bases left unmatched: 9. The CDR3 runs to 14 residues. The CDR3 DNA reads TGCGCCAGCCAGGAAGTACAGGGGACCTACGAGCAGTACTTC. Protein sequence: CASQEVQGTYEQYF.

This chain links TRBV6-8 with TRBJ2-6, with TRBD1 as a possible D gene (5 bases). CDR3 length: 15 residues. CDR1 is MNHGY and CDR2 is SAAAGT in the germline V gene. V was clipped by 10 bases and J by 0 bases, with 13 bases between them. CDR3 nucleotides: TGTGCCACCAAATTGACAGTCTCTGGGGCCAACGTCCTGACTTTC. It yields the protein CATKLTVSGANVLTF.

This sequence joins TRBV25-1 and TRBJ2-2, with 10 bases aligning to TRBD1. The CDR3 covers 16 residues. Germline-derived CDR1 and CDR2 are MGHDK and SYGVNS. Trimming at V came to 4 bases and at J to 2 bases, leaving 4 bases not matched to a gene. The CDR3: CASSARQGANTGELFF. The CDR3 DNA follows: TGTGCCAGCAGTGCCCGACAGGGGGCCAACACCGGGGAGCTGTTTTTT.